This T cell receptor beta chain was found in a study of CD4+ T cells in melanoma. Study results and caveats: Reportedly, melanoma neoantigen-specific CD4+ T cells showed varied differentiation states. CD8+ T cell, macrophage and B cell function reportedly correlated with neoantigen-specific CD4+ T cells.

V was cut by 4 bases and J by 6 bases, with 13 bases left in between. The CDR3 loop spans 14 amino acids. CDR1 SGHTA and CDR2 FQGNSA come from the germline V gene. The data were produced by immunoSEQ multiplex PCR, yet TCRdb's version contains in-frame clones alone and is incomplete. The sample records over 9,000 clones, 60% to 75% being singletons. The table lists this clone with a count of one. Its antigen is still unknown. The chain recombines TRBV7-2 with TRBJ1-5; tentative D call: TRBD1 (6 bases). The TCR was taken from a human donor with melanoma. Sequencing used cells from a culture (not recorded whether cultured in vitro). Here the CDR3 DNA reads TGTGCCAGCAGCTCACAGGGAGGGGGTCAGCCCCAGCATTTT. The encoded protein is CASSSQGGGQPQHF.